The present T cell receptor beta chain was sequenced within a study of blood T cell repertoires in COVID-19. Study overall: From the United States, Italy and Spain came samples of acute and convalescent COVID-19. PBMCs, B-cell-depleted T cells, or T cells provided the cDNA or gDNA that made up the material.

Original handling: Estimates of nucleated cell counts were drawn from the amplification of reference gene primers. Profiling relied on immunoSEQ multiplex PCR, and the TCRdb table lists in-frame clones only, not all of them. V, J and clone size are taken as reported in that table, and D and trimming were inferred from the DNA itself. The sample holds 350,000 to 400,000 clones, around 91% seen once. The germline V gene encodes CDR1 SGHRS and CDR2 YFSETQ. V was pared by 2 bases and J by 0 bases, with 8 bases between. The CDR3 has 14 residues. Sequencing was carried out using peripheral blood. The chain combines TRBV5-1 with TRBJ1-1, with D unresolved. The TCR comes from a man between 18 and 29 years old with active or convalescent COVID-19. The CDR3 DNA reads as TGCGCCAGCAGCTTTGAGAATATGAACACTGAAGCTTTCTTT. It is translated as CASSFENMNTEAFF. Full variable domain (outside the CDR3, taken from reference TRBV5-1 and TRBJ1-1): KAGVTQTPRYLIKTRGQQVTLSCSPISGHRSVSWYQQTPGQGLQFLFEYFSETQRNKGNFPGRFSGRQFSNSRSEMNVSTLELGDSALYLCASSFENMNTEAFFGQGTRLTVV.